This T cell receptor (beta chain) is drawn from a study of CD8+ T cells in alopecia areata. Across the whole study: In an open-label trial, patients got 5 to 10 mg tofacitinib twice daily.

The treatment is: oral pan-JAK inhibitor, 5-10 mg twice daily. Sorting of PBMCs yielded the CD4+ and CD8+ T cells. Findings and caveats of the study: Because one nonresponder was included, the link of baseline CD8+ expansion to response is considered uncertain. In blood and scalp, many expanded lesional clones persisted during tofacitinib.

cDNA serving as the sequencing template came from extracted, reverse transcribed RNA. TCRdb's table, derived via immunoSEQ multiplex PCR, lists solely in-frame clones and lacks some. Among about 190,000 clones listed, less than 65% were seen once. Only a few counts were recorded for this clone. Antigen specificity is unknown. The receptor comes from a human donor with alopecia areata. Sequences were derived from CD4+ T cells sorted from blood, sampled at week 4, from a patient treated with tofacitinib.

In DNA, the CDR3 is TGTGCCATCAGGACCAAGGGACAGATGAACACTGAAGCTTTCTTT. Amino acid sequence: CAIRTKGQMNTEAFF. This chain uses TRBV10-3 with TRBJ1-1; 7 bases align to TRBD1. V lost 6 bases to trimming and J lost 0 bases; unmatched junction nucleotides: 7. The CDR3 has 15 amino acids. Germline V gives CDR1 ENHRY, CDR2 SYGVKD.